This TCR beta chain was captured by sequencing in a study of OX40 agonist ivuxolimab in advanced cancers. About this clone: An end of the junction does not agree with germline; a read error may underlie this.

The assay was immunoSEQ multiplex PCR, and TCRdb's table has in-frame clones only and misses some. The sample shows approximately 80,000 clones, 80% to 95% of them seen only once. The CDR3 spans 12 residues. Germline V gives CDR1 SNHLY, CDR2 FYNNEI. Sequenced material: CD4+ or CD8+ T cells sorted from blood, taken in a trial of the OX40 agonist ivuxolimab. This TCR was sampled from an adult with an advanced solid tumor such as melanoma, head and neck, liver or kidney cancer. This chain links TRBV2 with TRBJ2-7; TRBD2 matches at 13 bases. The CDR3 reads CASSWTSGSPNF. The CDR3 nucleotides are TGTGCCAGCAGTTGGACTAGCGGGAGTCCCAACTTC. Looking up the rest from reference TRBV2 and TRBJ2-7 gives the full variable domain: EPEVTQTPSHQVTQMGQEVILRCVPISNHLYFYWYRQILGQKVEFLVSFYNNEISEKSEIFDDQFSVERPDGSNFTLKIRSTKLEDSAMYFCASSWTSGSPNFGPGTRLTVT.